Listed below are T cell receptor beta chains from one sample, sequenced in a study of shared clonotypes between healthy human individuals. The method was immunoSEQ multiplex PCR; TCRdb's version includes in-frame clones alone and lacks a portion of them. Among hundreds of thousands of clones listed, 60% to 75% were seen once. Sequencing was carried out using memory CD4+ T cells sorted from blood. The receptor set was obtained from a woman younger than 45 in good health. Both conserved end residues are part of each CDR3. D genes are given only for firm matches. Part of the rows lack a size; the others show once, few, many or a class for expanded clones.

>-|TRBV28|TRBJ2-2|-
CASSPANTGELFF
TGTGCCAGCAGTCCCGCGAACACCGGGGAGCTGTTTTTT
>-|TRBV6-5|TRBJ1-2|once
CASSPRTDLYGYTF
TGTGCCAGCAGTCCGCGGACAGATCTCTATGGCTACACCTTC
>-|TRBV30|TRBJ1-1|-
CAWSTENTEAFF
TGTGCCTGGAGTACAGAGAACACTGAAGCTTTCTTT
>-|TRBV6-1|TRBJ1-2|-
CATQRDYGYTF
TGTGCCACCCAACGGGACTATGGCTACACCTTC
>-|TRBV6-5|TRBJ2-7|-
CASSPRTGPYEQYF
TGTGCCAGCAGTCCTCGAACAGGGCCCTACGAGCAGTACTTC
>TRBD1|TRBV18|TRBJ2-7|-
CASSPGTGTYEQYF
TGTGCCAGCTCACCAGGGACAGGGACCTACGAGCAGTACTTC
>-|TRBV28|TRBJ2-7|-
CASRRRIGSYEQYF
TGTGCCAGTAGGCGCCGAATCGGGTCCTACGAGCAGTACTTC
>-|TRBV18|TRBJ1-1|-
CASSRPNPGVNTEAFF
TGTGCCAGCTCAAGACCCAACCCAGGGGTGAACACTGAAGCTTTCTTT
>-|TRBV10-1|TRBJ1-5|-
CASSDGSVKNQPQHF
TGCGCCAGCAGTGACGGGTCAGTGAAGAATCAGCCCCAGCATTTT
>-|TRBV29-1|TRBJ1-1|many
CSVHSGVRTEAFF
TGCAGCGTCCACAGTGGAGTGCGCACTGAAGCTTTCTTT
>-|TRBV5-5|TRBJ1-5|few
CASSFSDSNQPQHF
TGTGCCAGCAGCTTCAGTGATAGCAATCAGCCCCAGCATTTT
>-|TRBV29-1|TRBJ1-1|-
CSAWDTATEAFF
TGCAGCGCTTGGGACACGGCCACTGAAGCTTTCTTT
>-|TRBV28|TRBJ1-1|-
CASSVTGPNTEAFF
TGTGCCAGCAGTGTGACGGGGCCGAACACTGAAGCTTTCTTT
>-|TRBV11-1|TRBJ1-1|-
CASTIHERSIEAFF
TGTGCCAGCACAATACACGAGCGTAGTATTGAAGCTTTCTTT
>-|TRBV6-1|TRBJ2-7|-
CASSASGLALGEQYF
TGTGCCAGCAGCGCCTCGGGGCTAGCGCTGGGGGAGCAGTACTTC
>-|TRBV5-1|TRBJ1-2|-
CASRNLDSSGYGYTF
TGCGCCAGCCGAAACCTGGACAGCAGTGGCTATGGCTACACCTTC
>-|TRBV2|TRBJ1-4|-
CASSYSTGNYLF
TGTGCCAGCAGCTACTCGACAGGAAACTACCTTTTT
>TRBD1|TRBV28|TRBJ1-5|-
CASGDRGSSDQPQHF
TGTGCCAGCGGGGACAGGGGGAGTAGTGATCAGCCCCAGCATTTT
>-|TRBV10-3|TRBJ1-1|few
CAISNTRAEAFF
TGTGCCATCAGTAATACCCGGGCGGAAGCTTTCTTT
>-|TRBV28|TRBJ2-1|-
CASSPGGISDEQFF
TGTGCCAGCAGTCCCGGAGGGATATCGGATGAGCAGTTCTTC
>-|TRBV9|TRBJ2-2|many
CASSMNTGELFF
TGTGCCAGCAGCATGAACACCGGGGAGCTGTTTTTT
>-|TRBV5-1|TRBJ2-2|-
CASSGPGPTRSGELFF
TGCGCCAGCAGCGGGCCGGGACCGACTAGGTCCGGGGAGCTGTTTTTT
>-|TRBV29-1|TRBJ2-2|-
CSVGSIRTRNTGELFF
TGCAGCGTTGGTTCAATACGGACGCGGAACACCGGGGAGCTGTTTTTT
>TRBD2|TRBV7-2|TRBJ2-2|-
CASSRSSGRAFGELFF
TGTGCCAGCAGCCGATCTAGCGGGAGGGCCTTCGGGGAGCTGTTTTTT
>TRBD2|TRBV5-4|TRBJ2-2|-
CASSRLAGGYTGELFF
TGTGCCAGCAGCAGACTAGCGGGAGGGTACACCGGGGAGCTGTTTTTT
>-|TRBV5-5|TRBJ1-1|-
CASSLIVNTEAFF
TGTGCCAGCAGCTTGATCGTTAACACTGAAGCTTTCTTT
>TRBD1|TRBV28|TRBJ1-1|-
CASSGQGFNTEAFF
TGTGCCAGCAGTGGACAGGGGTTTAACACTGAAGCTTTCTTT
>-|TRBV28|TRBJ1-3|-
CASTVSWGSSGNTIYF
TGTGCCAGCACCGTTTCTTGGGGGTCGTCTGGAAACACCATATATTTT
>TRBD2|TRBV30|TRBJ2-3|once
CALGLATDTQYF
TGTGCCTTGGGACTAGCGACAGATACGCAGTATTTT
>-|TRBV28|TRBJ1-1|-
CASITLGGMNTEAFF
TGTGCCAGCATTACTCTTGGAGGAATGAACACTGAAGCTTTCTTT
>-|TRBV25-1|TRBJ2-7|-
CASSDNYEQYF
TGTGCCAGCAGTGACAACTACGAGCAGTACTTC
>-|TRBV6-6|TRBJ2-1|-
CASSVGAHNNEQFF
TGTGCCAGCAGCGTCGGGGCTCATAACAATGAGCAGTTCTTC
>TRBD2|TRBV7-8|TRBJ2-7|-
CASSSWDLAGFNYEQYF
TGTGCCAGCAGCTCCTGGGACCTAGCGGGATTCAACTACGAGCAGTACTTC
>-|TRBV19|TRBJ2-3|-
CASSPRTSTDTQYF
TGTGCCAGTAGTCCCCGGACGTCCACAGATACGCAGTATTTT
>-|TRBV10-2|TRBJ1-6|once
CASSELGAGASPLHF
TGCGCCAGCAGTGAGTTAGGGGCAGGCGCTTCACCCCTCCACTTT
>-|TRBV25-1|TRBJ1-4|-
CASSESTATNEKLFF
TGTGCCAGCAGTGAATCGACAGCAACTAATGAAAAACTGTTTTTT
>TRBD1|TRBV5-4|TRBJ2-7|-
CASSRDRGREQYF
TGTGCCAGCAGCCGGGACAGGGGGCGCGAGCAGTACTTC
>-|TRBV6-5|TRBJ2-3|many
CASSYWQGGDTQYF
TGTGCCAGCAGTTACTGGCAGGGGGGCGATACGCAGTATTTT
>TRBD2|TRBV5-1|TRBJ2-5|many
CASAGAGGQETQYF
TGCGCCAGCGCGGGAGCGGGAGGACAAGAGACCCAGTACTTC
>-|TRBV4-1|TRBJ1-3|-
CASRQRWEGGNTIYF
TGCGCCAGCAGGCAAAGATGGGAGGGTGGAAACACCATATATTTT
>TRBD1|TRBV5-4|TRBJ2-3|few
CASSFGRDRGQDTQYF
TGTGCCAGCAGCTTCGGCCGGGACAGGGGGCAAGATACGCAGTATTTT
>-|TRBV5-6|TRBJ1-3|-
CASSLGFGGGNTIYF
TGTGCCAGCAGCTTGGGATTCGGTGGGGGAAACACCATATATTTT
>-|TRBV6-5|TRBJ1-5|-
CASSLYRVNQPQHF
TGTGCCAGCAGTCTATACAGGGTCAATCAGCCCCAGCATTTT
>-|TRBV11-2|TRBJ2-3|-
CASSGGAANSGADTQYF
TGTGCCAGCAGCGGGGGGGCCGCGAACTCAGGTGCAGATACGCAGTATTTT
>-|TRBV28|TRBJ1-1|-
CASSSEEVEAFF
TGTGCCAGCAGTTCCGAAGAGGTAGAAGCTTTCTTT
>TRBD1|TRBV29-1|TRBJ2-3|-
CSVGDRVTDTQYF
TGCAGCGTTGGGGACAGGGTAACAGATACGCAGTATTTT
>TRBD1|TRBV27|TRBJ1-2|few
CASSPGTGNYGYTF
TGTGCCAGCAGTCCCGGGACAGGCAACTATGGCTACACCTTC
>TRBD1|TRBV30|TRBJ1-4|many
CAWQSNSGGREKLFF
TGTGCCTGGCAGTCAAACTCAGGGGGGCGCGAAAAACTGTTTTTT
>TRBD1|TRBV2|TRBJ1-5|-
CASSRDRFSNQPQHF
TGTGCCAGCAGTCGGGACAGATTTAGCAATCAGCCCCAGCATTTT
>TRBD1|TRBV5-4|TRBJ2-5|-
CASSTGTGYQETQYF
TGTGCCAGCAGCACCGGGACAGGGTACCAAGAGACCCAGTACTTC
>-|TRBV5-1|TRBJ2-5|-
CASSPPGLGGKETQYF
TGCGCCAGCAGCCCCCCCGGCTTGGGCGGTAAAGAGACCCAGTACTTC
>-|TRBV6-5|TRBJ1-1|few
CASSYSGAVGTEAFF
TGTGCCAGCAGTTACTCGGGGGCGGTGGGGACTGAAGCTTTCTTT
>-|TRBV5-1|TRBJ1-1|-
CASSQGLGTEAFF
TGCGCCAGCAGTCAAGGGTTGGGAACTGAAGCTTTCTTT
>TRBD1|TRBV28|TRBJ1-4|-
CASRPQGAQEKLFF
TGTGCCAGCAGACCCCAGGGGGCTCAAGAAAAACTGTTTTTT
>TRBD1|TRBV5-1|TRBJ1-1|once
CASSRQGHTEAFF
TGCGCCAGCAGCAGACAGGGGCACACTGAAGCTTTCTTT
>TRBD2|TRBV10-3|TRBJ2-3|-
CATGSGGRTGGTDTQYF
TGTGCCACCGGGTCTGGCGGGAGGACGGGGGGCACAGATACGCAGTATTTT